The 16 T cell receptor beta chains given below trace back to one sample, sequenced in a study of blood T cell repertoires in COVID-19. The assay was immunoSEQ multiplex PCR, and TCRdb's table has in-frame clones only and misses some. The table has about 150,000 clones, 80% seen once. Sequencing was performed on peripheral blood. These receptors came from a woman aged 45-65 years with acute or convalescent COVID-19.

The chain recombines TRBV9 with TRBJ2-1, with 8 nucleotides matching TRBD2. CDR1 SGDLS and CDR2 YYNGEE come from the germline V gene. Losses at the gene ends were 3 bases for V and 2 bases for J; bases not matched to a gene: 4. This CDR3 has 15 amino acids. CDR3 sequence: CASSADGGAYNEQFF. For the CDR3, the DNA is TGTGCCAGCAGCGCTGACGGGGGGGCCTACAATGAGCAGTTCTTC.

The chain recombines TRBV7-2 with TRBJ2-7; 8 nucleotides line up with TRBD1. Germline V gives CDR1 SGHTA, CDR2 FQGNSA. Germline trimming cut 6 bases from V and 2 bases from J; bases unmatched to any gene: 6. This CDR3 is built from 14 residues. CDR3 DNA sequence: TGTGCCAGCAGGCCCCGGGACAGGCCCTACGAGCAGTACTTC. It encodes CASRPRDRPYEQYF.

CDR3 protein: CASSGGTADNSPLHF. The CDR3 region has the DNA TGTGCCAGCAGCGGGGGGACAGCGGATAATTCACCCCTCCACTTT. V and J are TRBV5-8 and TRBJ1-6, with 7 bases matching TRBD1. CDR1 is SGHTS, CDR2 YDEGEE, per germline. The CDR3 loop spans 15 amino acids. Trimming at V came to 4 bases and at J to 5 bases, leaving 6 bases not matched to a gene.

The rearrangement joins TRBV15 to TRBJ1-3; no reliable D call. V shed 5 bases and J shed 2 bases, with 19 bases lying between them. This CDR3 spans 17 amino acids. Per the germline V gene, CDR1 is LNHNV and CDR2 is YYDKDF (reference sequence). Here the CDR3 reads CATSPRASTNPGNTIYF. As DNA, the CDR3 is TGTGCCACCAGCCCCCGTGCCAGTACAAACCCTGGAAACACCATATATTTT.

This clone was recorded a few times. The CDR3 reads CASSSGGATDTQYF. CDR3 bases: TGTGCCAGTAGTAGCGGGGGGGCAACAGATACGCAGTATTTT. The V call is TRBV19, the J call TRBJ2-3; the match to TRBD2 covers 9 bases. The CDR3 has 14 amino acids. Trimming took 4 bases from V and 3 from J; bases not matched to a gene: 2. The V gene's germline CDR1 is LNHDA and CDR2 SQIVND (reference sequence).

V gene TRBV7-2 combines with J gene TRBJ1-4, with D maybe TRBD1 (6 bases). CDR1 SGHTA and CDR2 FQGNSA come from the germline V gene. Trimming pared 5 bases from V and 6 bases from J, leaving 19 bases between. The CDR3 spans 16 residues. CDR3 nucleotides: TGTGCCAGCAGCCTATCGCCACAGGGCGGATATGAAAAACTGTTTTTT. It codes for CASSLSPQGGYEKLFF.

The V call is TRBV4-1, the J call TRBJ2-7; weak D call: TRBD1 (6 bases). Trimming stripped 7 bases from V and 2 bases from J, with 18 bases between. Germline CDR1 is MGHRA and CDR2 is YSYEKL. This CDR3 has 15 amino acids. In DNA, the CDR3 is TGCGCCAGCACCCTGAAGGGGGACAATCCCTACGAGCAGTACTTC. Amino acid sequence: CASTLKGDNPYEQYF.

The chain employs TRBV10-3 and TRBJ1-5; 9 bases agree with TRBD1. CDR1 is ENHRY, CDR2 SYGVKD, per germline. Trimming cost V 0 bases and J 7 bases; bases outside gene matches: 4. This CDR3 spans 15 amino acids. The chain's CDR3 is CAISESATGGQPQHF. The CDR3 nucleotides are TGTGCCATCAGTGAGTCGGCGACAGGGGGGCAGCCCCAGCATTTT.

V usage is TRBV6-5 and J usage is TRBJ1-2; D is possibly TRBD1 (6 bases). CDR3 length: 15 residues. Germline V gene lookup returns CDR1 MNHEY and CDR2 SVGAGI. V lost 2 bases, J lost 6 bases, and 16 bases lay in between. The CDR3 DNA sequence: TGTGCCAGCAGTTACACCCGGACAGCACGCGATGGCTACACCTTC. This translates into CASSYTRTARDGYTF.

The chain joins TRBV28 to TRBJ2-6; possibly TRBD2 for D (7 bases). This CDR3 has 16 residues. Germline V gene lookup returns CDR1 MDHEN and CDR2 SYDVKM. V was shortened by 3 bases and J by 4 bases, with 13 bases between the two germline ends. CDR3 sequence (DNA): TGTGCCAGCAGTTTTCCACGGGGGGCAGGGGCCAACGTCCTGACTTTC. Its protein is CASSFPRGAGANVLTF.

This sequence joins TRBV6-2 or TRBV6-3 and TRBJ1-5; a weak D match, TRBD1 (5 bases). The CDR3 has 14 residues. Germline CDR1 MNHEY, CDR2 SVGEGT. V dropped 2 bases and J dropped 5 bases, with 10 bases sitting between them. The CDR3 DNA is TGTGCCAGCAGTTACGGGGCAGCTTATCAGCCCCAGCATTTT. It is translated as CASSYGAAYQPQHF.

V usage is TRBV6-5 and J usage is TRBJ1-1, with 7 bases fitting TRBD1. V shed 8 bases and J 3 bases; nucleotides not matched to a gene: 9. Germline CDR1 MNHEY, CDR2 SVGAGI. This CDR3 has 14 residues. The DNA for the CDR3 is TGTGCCAGCCGGAGGAGACAGGGCTACACTGAAGCTTTCTTT. Its translation: CASRRRQGYTEAFF.

This clone occurred once. Other DNA variants within this sample encode the same CDR3. This chain uses TRBV28 with TRBJ1-2, with TRBD1 matching 8 bases. Germline loops: CDR1 MDHEN, CDR2 SYDVKM. The junction had 3 bases not matched to a gene; V was cut back by 2 bases and J by 4 bases. CDR3 size: 14 residues. As DNA, the CDR3 is TGTGCCAGCAGTTTACCTGGACAGGGCTATGGCTACACCTTC. This sequence encodes CASSLPGQGYGYTF.

V gene TRBV3-1 (or the pseudogene TRBV3-2) combines with J gene TRBJ2-5; D may be TRBD2 (6 bases). V was trimmed by 4 bases and J by 5 bases, leaving 14 bases between them. Per the germline V gene, CDR1 is LGHDT and CDR2 is YNNKEL (reference sequence). The CDR3 is 14 residues long. Here the CDR3 DNA reads TGTGCCAGCAGCCCACGCATGGGGGGTGAGACCCAGTACTTC. It translates to CASSPRMGGETQYF.

This chain uses TRBV3-1 (or the pseudogene TRBV3-2) with TRBJ2-7; 11 nucleotides align to TRBD2. V gave up 1 base and J gave up 4 bases; unmatched junction bases: 3. The germline V gene encodes CDR1 LGHDT and CDR2 YNNKEL (reference sequence). The CDR3 has 15 residues. The DNA for the CDR3 is TGTGCCAGCAGCCAAGGGACTAGCGGGCTGTACGAGCAGTACTTC. It yields the protein CASSQGTSGLYEQYF.

This clone appeared once. The rearrangement links TRBV12-2 to TRBJ2-5; whether TRBD2, the table's D call, matches the DNA was not checked. TRBV12-2 is flagged as a pseudogene. This CDR3 comprises 14 residues. Written as DNA, the CDR3 is TGTGCAAGTCGCTTAGAACTAGTCCAAGAGACCCAGTACTTC. Translated, it gives CASRLELVQETQYF.